These T cell receptor beta chains were read from a single sample in a study of blood T cell repertoires in COVID-19. Sequencing used immunoSEQ multiplex PCR; TCRdb keeps in-frame clones, though not all of them. The table lists approximately 200,000 clones, approximately 89% of them singletons. Sequences were obtained from peripheral blood. These receptors were obtained from a woman in her twenties or thirties with acute or convalescent COVID-19. Both conserved end residues are part of each CDR3. Each record gives: CDR3 DNA, CDR3 protein, J gene, D gene, clone size, V gene. The D gene is left open where the match is weak. Clone sizes are given selectively: once, few, many, or a class where the clone is expanded.

DNA: TGTGCCAGCAGGATCTCGGTTGGGGAGTGGTACGAGCAGTACTTC
CDR3: CASRISVGEWYEQYF
J: TRBJ2-7
D: -
size: -
V: TRBV6-5

DNA: TGTGCCAGCAGCGTAGTTGGTAGCTCAAATGAGCAGTTCTTC
CDR3: CASSVVGSSNEQFF
J: TRBJ2-1
D: -
size: -
V: TRBV9

DNA: TGTGCCAGCAGCTCCATAACGAGGGGGTATGGAGGCTACACCTTC
CDR3: CASSSITRGYGGYTF
J: TRBJ1-2
D: -
size: -
V: TRBV11-2

DNA: TGTGCCAGCTCTGGACAGGGTAATGAAAAACTGTTTTTT
CDR3: CASSGQGNEKLFF
J: TRBJ1-4
D: TRBD1
size: -
V: TRBV6-6

DNA: TGTGCCAGCAGCCAATACAGGGGGATGAACACTGAAGCTTTCTTT
CDR3: CASSQYRGMNTEAFF
J: TRBJ1-1
D: TRBD1
size: -
V: TRBV11-2

DNA: TGTGCCAGCAGAGCGGGACCGTATACGCAGTATTTT
CDR3: CASRAGPYTQYF
J: TRBJ2-3
D: TRBD2
size: -
V: TRBV7-9

DNA: TGTGCCAGCCGAGCGGGAGGGCCCTACGAGCAGTACTTC
CDR3: CASRAGGPYEQYF
J: TRBJ2-7
D: TRBD2
size: -
V: TRBV28

DNA: TGCAGCGTCCCTTGGGGGGACTTCCTCCCGGGTGAGCAGTTCTTC
CDR3: CSVPWGDFLPGEQFF
J: TRBJ2-1
D: -
size: -
V: TRBV29-1

DNA: TGTGCCAGCAGTTTCGCGGGGGCGTATAGCAATCAGCCCCAGCATTTT
CDR3: CASSFAGAYSNQPQHF
J: TRBJ1-5
D: -
size: -
V: TRBV27

DNA: TGTGCCAGCGGACAGAACTCCTACAATGAGCAGTTCTTC
CDR3: CASGQNSYNEQFF
J: TRBJ2-1
D: -
size: -
V: TRBV2

DNA: TGTGCCCTACAGGGGCTAGCGGGAGTCGAGCAGTACTTC
CDR3: CALQGLAGVEQYF
J: TRBJ2-7
D: TRBD2
size: -
V: TRBV28

DNA: TGTGCCAGCAGCGATAGTTGGGAGCAGTTCTTC
CDR3: CASSDSWEQFF
J: TRBJ2-1
D: -
size: -
V: TRBV9

DNA: TGTGCCAGCAGATTCGGCTCCGGCGGGGATTCACCCCTCCACTTT
CDR3: CASRFGSGGDSPLHF
J: TRBJ1-6
D: -
size: -
V: TRBV27

DNA: TGTGCCAGCAGCTTTCATACGGTCCAAGAGACCCAGTACTTC
CDR3: CASSFHTVQETQYF
J: TRBJ2-5
D: -
size: few
V: TRBV5-4

DNA: TGTGCCAGCAGTGACCGCTGGGGGGGAAACATTCAGTACTTC
CDR3: CASSDRWGGNIQYF
J: TRBJ2-4
D: TRBD2
size: -
V: TRBV7-2

DNA: TGTGCCAGTAGTCAACAGGGAAATAGCAATCAGCCCCAGCATTTT
CDR3: CASSQQGNSNQPQHF
J: TRBJ1-5
D: -
size: -
V: TRBV19

DNA: TGTGCCATCCGCCCAGCGGCGATAACGGACTATGGCTACACCTTC
CDR3: CAIRPAAITDYGYTF
J: TRBJ1-2
D: -
size: few
V: TRBV10-3

DNA: TGCGCCAGCAGACAGTTCCCCTCCTACAATGAGCAGTTCTTC
CDR3: CASRQFPSYNEQFF
J: TRBJ2-1
D: -
size: -
V: TRBV5-1

DNA: TGTGCCTGGAGTGCGGGAGGTGGCACCGGGGAGCTGTTTTTT
CDR3: CAWSAGGGTGELFF
J: TRBJ2-2
D: TRBD2
size: -
V: TRBV30

DNA: TGTGCCTGGAGTGGACTAGCGGGAGATACGAACATTCAGTACTTC
CDR3: CAWSGLAGDTNIQYF
J: TRBJ2-4
D: TRBD2
size: -
V: TRBV30

DNA: TGTGCCAGCAGCAACACAGGGAGCTCCTACAATGAGCAGTTCTTC
CDR3: CASSNTGSSYNEQFF
J: TRBJ2-1
D: -
size: -
V: TRBV9

DNA: TGTGCCATCAGTGACGCAGTGGATACGCAGTATTTT
CDR3: CAISDAVDTQYF
J: TRBJ2-3
D: -
size: -
V: TRBV10-3

DNA: TGTGCCAGCAGCCCCGGAACAGGGGATGAAGCTTTCTTT
CDR3: CASSPGTGDEAFF
J: TRBJ1-1
D: TRBD1
size: -
V: TRBV3-1/TRBV3-2

DNA: TGCAGCGTTGAGGCAACCGGAGTGAACACTGAAGCTTTCTTT
CDR3: CSVEATGVNTEAFF
J: TRBJ1-1
D: -
size: -
V: TRBV29-1

DNA: TGTGCCTGCAAAAACACATGGGGGGAAGAAGCTTTCTTT
CDR3: CACKNTWGEEAFF
J: TRBJ1-1
D: -
size: -
V: TRBV30

DNA: TGTGCCATCAGTGAGTCGGGGCGCAATGAGCAGTTCTTC
CDR3: CAISESGRNEQFF
J: TRBJ2-1
D: -
size: -
V: TRBV10-3

DNA: TGTGCCACCAGCAGAGATGGGCCCCCAACTAGCGGGAGGGCCGATAGCTCCTACAATGAGCAGTTCTTC
CDR3: CATSRDGPPTSGRADSSYNEQFF
J: TRBJ2-1
D: TRBD2
size: -
V: TRBV15

DNA: TGTGCCAGCAGGCAGGGAGGCTCACCCCTCCACTTT
CDR3: CASRQGGSPLHF
J: TRBJ1-6
D: -
size: once
V: TRBV2

DNA: TGTGCCAGCAGTACAGGGGGATGGCAAGAGACCCAGTACTTC
CDR3: CASSTGGWQETQYF
J: TRBJ2-5
D: TRBD1
size: -
V: TRBV28

DNA: TGTGCCAGCAGTTCCCTTATTTATAGGGAGCGGGAGTCGGTCGGGGCCAAAAACATTCAGTACTTC
CDR3: CASSSLIYRERESVGAKNIQYF
J: TRBJ2-4
D: TRBD2
size: -
V: TRBV28

DNA: TGTGCCAGCAGTCCCCGGACAGGGGGGAACACTGAAGCTTTCTTT
CDR3: CASSPRTGGNTEAFF
J: TRBJ1-1
D: TRBD1
size: -
V: TRBV27

DNA: TGTGCCAGCAGCTTGGCCGGGGGGGCAACAAGTCAGCCCCAGCATTTT
CDR3: CASSLAGGATSQPQHF
J: TRBJ1-5
D: -
size: -
V: TRBV5-6

DNA: TGCGCCAGCAGCTTGGTTGGCCCATCCTACGAGCAGTACTTC
CDR3: CASSLVGPSYEQYF
J: TRBJ2-7
D: -
size: -
V: TRBV5-1

DNA: TGTGCCAGCAGCTTAGCTCTCCATGGCTACACCTTC
CDR3: CASSLALHGYTF
J: TRBJ1-2
D: -
size: -
V: TRBV7-9

DNA: TGTGCCAGCAGCTTGGGACAGCGTCAAGCTTTCTTT
CDR3: CASSLGQRQAFF
J: TRBJ1-1
D: -
size: once
V: TRBV5-4

DNA: TGCGCCAGCAGCTTGGTTTCCCACACGAATACCGGGGAGCTGTTTTTT
CDR3: CASSLVSHTNTGELFF
J: TRBJ2-2
D: -
size: -
V: TRBV5-1

DNA: TGCGCCAGCAGCAATCAACCTAGCGGTCTCAATGAGCAGTTCTTC
CDR3: CASSNQPSGLNEQFF
J: TRBJ2-1
D: TRBD2
size: -
V: TRBV5-1

DNA: TGCGCCAGCAGCAGGGAGGCGGGAAACACCATATATTTT
CDR3: CASSREAGNTIYF
J: TRBJ1-3
D: -
size: -
V: TRBV5-1

DNA: TGTGCCAGCAGCCAAGTCGTTAGCACAGATACGCAGTATTTT
CDR3: CASSQVVSTDTQYF
J: TRBJ2-3
D: -
size: -
V: TRBV3-1/TRBV3-2

DNA: TGTGCCACCCAGGACAACGACTATGGCTACACCTTC
CDR3: CATQDNDYGYTF
J: TRBJ1-2
D: -
size: -
V: TRBV28

DNA: TGTGCCAGCAGCCAGAGACTGTACAATGAGCAGTTCTTC
CDR3: CASSQRLYNEQFF
J: TRBJ2-1
D: -
size: -
V: TRBV14

DNA: TGTGCCAGCAGTGAGGGGGGATTTTTTTTAAACATTCAGTACTTC
CDR3: CASSEGGFFLNIQYF
J: TRBJ2-4
D: -
size: few
V: TRBV6-1

DNA: TGCGCCAGCAGCCCGGGGGGGCTAAGCTACGAGCAGTACTTC
CDR3: CASSPGGLSYEQYF
J: TRBJ2-7
D: TRBD2
size: -
V: TRBV5-1

DNA: TGTGCCAGCAGCCGGGACAGGGGCTATAATTCACCCCTCCACTTT
CDR3: CASSRDRGYNSPLHF
J: TRBJ1-6
D: TRBD1
size: -
V: TRBV2

DNA: TGTGCCAGCAGCTCGCAGGGTAAAGAGACCCAGTACTTC
CDR3: CASSSQGKETQYF
J: TRBJ2-5
D: -
size: -
V: TRBV5-4

DNA: TGTGCCAGCAGGAGGGAATTGAACACTGAAGCTTTCTTT
CDR3: CASRRELNTEAFF
J: TRBJ1-1
D: -
size: -
V: TRBV11-3

DNA: TGTGCCAGCAGCTTAGCACCTGGCCGGGGAGAGACCCAGTACTTC
CDR3: CASSLAPGRGETQYF
J: TRBJ2-5
D: -
size: -
V: TRBV7-6

DNA: TGTGCCAGCACCGTGTATCGGGAAAGAGGTGAGCAGTTCTTC
CDR3: CASTVYRERGEQFF
J: TRBJ2-1
D: -
size: -
V: TRBV7-2